This TCR beta chain was identified in a study of response to subunit inactivated influenza vaccine. Regarding the study as a whole: Few new T cells, the authors suggested, are recruited by each seasonal influenza vaccination.

This CDR3 region has 15 residues. V dropped 1 base and J dropped 3; count of bases not matched to a gene: 6. The germline gives CDR1 DFQATT, CDR2 SNEGSKA (reference sequence). This clonotype was picked up a small number of times. The antigen remains undetermined. From the RT-PCR reads, TCRdb called clonotypes with MiXCR, one entry per CDR3 protein. Among fewer than 400,000 distinct CDR3 sequences, less than 25% were seen once, and the ten largest hold about 10%. V usage is TRBV20-1 and J usage is TRBJ2-1, with 7 bases matching TRBD1. The TCR originated in a man between 50 and 69 years old who received an inactivated influenza vaccine. This specimen was PBMCs from blood, taken approximately 20 months after vaccination. CDR3: CSARVSQGFYNEQFF. CDR3 in DNA: TGCAGTGCTAGAGTATCACAGGGGTTCTACAATGAGCAGTTCTTC.